This T cell receptor (beta chain) was obtained from a study of immune cell composition in non-small cell lung cancer listed by TCRdb under 2017. As for the study more broadly: Histologic subtype, mostly lung adenocarcinoma or squamous cell carcinoma, was determined with H&E together with p63, CK5, Napsin A and TTF-1 immunohistochemistry. Adaptive Biotechnologies TCR-beta sequencing was carried out on some 36 paired NSCLC tumour and non-adjacent lung specimens, as well as on 26 tumour-only specimens. For supplementary cohort #1, made up of 10 lung adenocarcinoma cases, paired tumour/lung TCR-beta sequencing was done and TIL populations were generated so that tumour reactivity could be assessed. A few tumour specimens with TCR-beta data were of rare histological subtypes and were excluded from the subtype comparisons. What the research found in general, with its limitations: Smoking pack-years did not significantly correlate with tumour TCR-beta clonality. The reactivity cohort contained only roughly 11 cases, and the tumour-reactive clones were not shown to have sequences in common with the dominant in vivo tumour-associated clones. Nearly half of NSCLC cases had tumour-associated clones >0.5%, found in around a third of adenocarcinomas compared with roughly four fifths of squamous carcinomas. Across approximately 10 adenocarcinoma cases, TIL tumour reactivity correlated strongly with maximal tumour-associated clone frequency but not with overall clonality. Compared with lung adenocarcinoma tumours, lung squamous cell carcinoma showed significantly higher Top 10 clone scores and productive clonality.

TCR-beta CDR3 regions were amplified from genomic DNA by a two-step multiplex PCR, with the second step adding Illumina-compatible adaptors. As a commercial immunoSEQ service, TCR-beta immunosequencing was carried out on an Illumina platform. As for the original processing: Repertoires were summarised as Top 10 Clones, the percentage of T-cell templates from the ten most frequent sequences, and productive clonality. Productive clonality had a range of 0 to 1, where 1 means a monoclonal population. Tumour-associated clones were defined as sequences comprising at least 0.1% of tumour T-cell templates but absent from matched non-adjacent lung, identified via log10 scatter plots. Analyses were done in GraphPad Prism7 and R, with Student's t-tests for two-group comparisons, ANOVA for stages, and linear regression for relationships. TCRdb holds this immuneACCESS table with in-frame rearrangements only. Some clones are missing; in checked studies, unresolved V genes explain under half, and the rest has no known cause. V, J and clone size are those of that table, while D and trimming were read from the DNA. The sample table shows about 4,900 clones, and about 74% are seen once. The ten largest clones represent roughly a fifth of the sample.

Taken from cysteine to phenylalanine, the CDR3 has 12 residues. The only DNA kept is the CDR3, 36 bases in frame from the first base. The germline V gene sets CDR1 to SQVTM and CDR2 to ANQGSEA. The germline V end is reduced by 7 bases and the J end by 5 bases; junction bases left unmatched: 4. Genomic DNA was extracted with the QIAamp DNA kit from frozen aliquots of unsorted single-cell suspensions. Tumour samples were surgically resected non-small cell lung cancer tissue. Tissues arrived within 2 hours of resection and were immediately processed into single-cell suspensions. Tissue was mechanically dissociated and enzymatically digested with DNase I, collagenase I and hyaluronidase for roughly 32 minutes at 37 °C, then filtered and RBC-lysed. A word on this clone: Its binding antigen is unknown. One base away there is no much larger clone; base qualities are not given.

This chain joins TRBV29-1 to TRBJ2-5; TRBD2 fits 10 bases in the junction. This sequence was found in a human donor with non-small cell lung cancer. The sequencing input was lung tumor tissue. For the CDR3, the sequence is CSALTSGETQYF. The nucleotide sequence is given as TGCAGCGCCTTGACTAGCGGGGAGACCCAGTACTTC.